This TCR beta chain was sequenced in a study of T cell responses to AZD1222 COVID-19 vaccine. Clones were read by immunoSEQ multiplex PCR, and TCRdb kept only the in-frame ones, dropping some. This sample yields fewer than 200,000 clones, of which 85% to 95% are seen a single time; less than 3% belongs to the top ten. The sequence derives from an adult in good health. Sequencing used peripheral blood, obtained on day 0 of AZD1222 vaccination.

The CDR3: CSAKEGYEQYF. DNA of the CDR3: TGCAGTGCTAAGGAAGGTTACGAGCAGTACTTC. V usage is TRBV20-1 and J usage is TRBJ2-7; D unresolved. In germline, CDR1 is DFQATT, CDR2 SNEGSKA (reference sequence). With 4 bases removed from V and 4 bases from J, the gap between germline ends came to 8 bases. This CDR3 region has 11 residues.